A single sample gave rise to the 18 T cell receptor beta chains below, sequenced in a study of blood T cell dynamics during melanoma immunotherapy. TCRdb's copy holds only in-frame clones and misses some; the assay was immunoSEQ multiplex PCR. This sample has about 11,000 clones; 89% occur once, and the top ten carry approximately 25%. Time point meaning: week 3, after first cycle of checkpoint inhibitor. Material: blood, obtained from a patient treated with checkpoint blockade. The receptor set was obtained from a human donor with melanoma.

The V gene is TRBV2, the J gene TRBJ2-1, with 11 bases matching TRBD1. CDR3 length: 18 residues. Germline V gene sequence: CDR1 SNHLY, CDR2 FYNNEI. Trimming cost V 7 bases and J 0 bases; bases outside gene matches: 11. DNA for the CDR3: TGTGCCAGCAACCGAGGGACAGGGGGTATCAGCTCCTACAATGAGCAGTTCTTC. It yields the protein CASNRGTGGISSYNEQFF.

V gene TRBV27 combines with J gene TRBJ2-7; TRBD1 or TRBD2 may be the D gene (5 bases each). V dropped 3 bases and J dropped 7 bases, with 13 bases sitting between them. The CDR3 totals 13 residues. The germline V gene encodes CDR1 MNHEY and CDR2 SMNVEV (reference sequence). CDR3 residues: CASSFGASREQYF. CDR3 bases: TGTGCCAGCAGTTTCGGGGCTAGCCGGGAGCAGTACTTC.

The J gene is TRBJ2-7, the V gene TRBV30, with D unclear. The CDR3 has 18 amino acids. From germline, CDR1 is GTSNPN and CDR2 SVGIG (reference sequence). V was clipped by 0 bases and J by 0 bases, with 21 bases between them. CDR3 residues: CAWSVDPGTGPTSYEQYF. The CDR3 DNA is TGTGCCTGGAGTGTGGATCCCGGCACTGGGCCAACCTCCTACGAGCAGTACTTC.

This chain links TRBV30 with TRBJ1-2; D remains unclear. Trimming took 0 bases from V and 1 from J, leaving 6 bases between them. CDR3 length: 13 amino acids. The germline V gene encodes CDR1 GTSNPN and CDR2 SVGIG (reference sequence). CDR3 amino acids: CAWSVFINYGYTF. The DNA for the CDR3 is TGTGCCTGGAGTGTATTCATTAACTATGGCTACACCTTC.

The chain uses TRBV2 and TRBJ1-1; D not resolved. The CDR3 extends over 12 amino acids. Per the germline V gene, CDR1 is SNHLY and CDR2 is FYNNEI. V was cut by 10 bases and J by 5 bases, with 14 bases left in between. The CDR3 spells CATLGLRTEAFF. For the CDR3, the DNA is TGTGCCACCCTGGGGTTACGGACTGAAGCTTTCTTT.

The V call is TRBV28, the J call TRBJ2-7, with TRBD1 matching over 11 bases. Trimming took 5 bases from V and 1 from J; bases not matched to a gene: 4. The CDR3 has 15 amino acids. CDR1 is MDHEN, CDR2 SYDVKM, per germline. The CDR3 sequence is CASSGQGAMSYEQYF. CDR3 coding DNA: TGTGCCAGCAGTGGACAGGGGGCGATGTCCTACGAGCAGTACTTC.

Only one count was recorded for this clone. The V and J genes are TRBV7-2 and TRBJ2-1; 13 bases match TRBD2. From germline, CDR1 is SGHTA and CDR2 FQGNSA. The CDR3 totals 15 residues. V shed 2 bases, J shed 12 bases, and the junction held 7 bases outside the gene matches. This chain's CDR3 is CASSLTRTSGSTQFF. The CDR3 coding sequence is TGTGCCAGCAGCTTAACCCGGACTAGCGGGAGTACGCAGTTCTTC.

This chain connects TRBV29-1 to TRBJ1-4, with a weak D call TRBD1 (5 bases). Germline assignment: CDR1 SQVTM and CDR2 ANQGSEA. With 1 base removed from V and 7 bases from J, the gap between germline ends came to 10 bases. The CDR3 covers 13 residues. CDR3 sequence reads: CSVEGPRAEKLFF. The DNA for the CDR3 is TGCAGCGTTGAAGGCCCCAGGGCTGAAAAACTGTTTTTT.

This clone is a singleton in its sample. The chain is built from TRBV27 and TRBJ1-6, with D maybe TRBD1 (6 bases). The CDR3 covers 15 residues. The ends were cut back, 5 bases at V and 7 bases at J, with 15 bases in the middle. Germline assignment: CDR1 MNHEY and CDR2 SMNVEV (reference sequence). The CDR3 loop is CASSHNRAANSPLHF. CDR3 DNA: TGTGCCAGCAGTCACAACAGGGCCGCCAATTCACCCCTCCACTTT.

CDR3 region: CASSPGQGATEAFF. The CDR3 DNA follows: TGTGCCAGTAGTCCCGGGCAGGGGGCCACTGAAGCTTTCTTT. This chain connects TRBV19 to TRBJ1-1; 8 bases map to TRBD1. There are 14 residues in the CDR3. J was trimmed by 4 bases and V by 5 bases; bases with no gene match: 6. CDR1 and CDR2 from the germline V gene are LNHDA and SQIVND (reference sequence).

The chain is built from TRBV5-1 and TRBJ1-2; D perhaps matches TRBD1 (6 bases). V lost 4 bases to trimming and J lost 2 bases, with 12 bases between them. The CDR3 totals 14 residues. The germline gives CDR1 SGHRS, CDR2 YFSETQ. The DNA for the CDR3 is TGCGCCAGCAGCCAACAGGGTGGCAACTATGGCTACACCTTC. Its protein product is CASSQQGGNYGYTF.

The CDR3 DNA follows: TGCGCCAGCAGCCGTGGCTTGGGAAACATTCAGTACTTC. Protein: CASSRGLGNIQYF. The chain joins TRBV4-1 to TRBJ2-4; D gene unclear. Trimming took 4 bases from V and 6 from J, leaving 10 bases between them. The CDR3 extends over 13 amino acids. The germline gives CDR1 MGHRA, CDR2 YSYEKL.

V usage is TRBV13 and J usage is TRBJ2-7; TRBD2 agrees at 7 bases. J lost 6 bases, V lost 4 bases, and 3 bases had no gene match. Germline lookup yields CDR1 PRHDT and CDR2 FYEKMQ (reference sequence). The CDR3 is 12 amino acids. The CDR3 here is CASSSGLVEQYF. Written as DNA, the CDR3 is TGTGCCAGCAGCTCCGGACTAGTCGAGCAGTACTTC.

V usage is TRBV7-9 and J usage is TRBJ2-7; TRBD2 agrees at 12 bases. The CDR3 is made up of 16 amino acids. Germline loops: CDR1 SEHNR, CDR2 FQNEAQ (reference sequence). After removal of 7 bases from V and 4 bases from J, the junction contained 11 bases not matched to a gene. The CDR3 DNA reads TGTGCCAGCACATCGGGACCGACTAGCGGGAGTTACGAGCAGTACTTC. It encodes CASTSGPTSGSYEQYF.

The CDR3 DNA reads as TGTGCCAGCGGTCCCACTGACCCCATGAACACTGAAGCTTTCTTT. It codes for CASGPTDPMNTEAFF. The chain combines TRBV10-3 with TRBJ1-1, with D unclear. The CDR3 consists of 15 residues. Germline V gene lookup returns CDR1 ENHRY and CDR2 SYGVKD. Trimming stripped 10 bases from V and 0 bases from J, with 18 bases between.

The rearrangement joins TRBV2 to TRBJ2-7, with D unclear. V was cut by 5 bases and J by 3 bases, with 5 bases left in between. The germline V gene encodes CDR1 SNHLY and CDR2 FYNNEI. The CDR3 length is 11 residues. CDR3: CASSPDYEQYF. CDR3 bases: TGTGCCAGCAGTCCAGACTACGAGCAGTACTTC.

CDR3 residues: CASSLPGGDTIYF. In DNA form, the CDR3 reads TGTGCCAGCAGCTTGCCAGGGGGAGACACCATATATTTT. The chain joins TRBV5-6 to TRBJ1-3; 7 bases line up with TRBD1. Germline trimming cut 1 base from V and 8 bases from J; bases unmatched to any gene: 3. The CDR3 totals 13 residues. The germline gives CDR1 SGHDT, CDR2 YYEEEE.

This chain uses TRBV29-1 with TRBJ2-1; D gene ambiguous. Trimming left V 1 base short and J 7 bases short, with 14 bases between. The CDR3 covers 14 residues. CDR1 SQVTM and CDR2 ANQGSEA come from the germline V gene. The CDR3, as DNA: TGCAGCGTTGAAGGCTCCCTCATTCGGAATGAGCAGTTCTTC. Translating gives CSVEGSLIRNEQFF.